This T cell receptor (beta chain) was sequenced in a study of T cells in Graves' hyperthyroidism and ophthalmopathy. Remarks on this clonotype: The antigen is undetermined.

Amplification yielded TCR beta CDR3 regions, with RNA transcripts as the source. HTBI primers drove first-round RT-PCR of the TCR CDR3. MiXCR, run by TCRdb on the multiplex PCR reads, gives a single entry per CDR3 protein. Here the sample spans more than 550,000 distinct CDR3 sequences, over 40% being singletons. The CDR3 runs to 14 residues. V was pared by 6 bases and J by 1 base, with 12 bases between. Study outcomes and limitations: Within blood appeared most thyroid clonotypes that had expanded above 0.001.

Uncontrolled infection, other autoimmune disease, pregnancy or lactation excluded patients. Sequenced: peripheral blood or thyroid tissue (not recorded which). The chain has TRBV12-3 or TRBV12-4 and TRBJ2-5; tentatively, D is TRBD2 (5 bases). The TCR comes from an adult man with Graves' disease, either hyperthyroidism or ophthalmopathy (not recorded which). The CDR3 sequence: CASSQKRIQETQYF. CDR3 in DNA: TGTGCCAGCAGCCAAAAGCGGATCCAAGAGACCCAGTACTTC.